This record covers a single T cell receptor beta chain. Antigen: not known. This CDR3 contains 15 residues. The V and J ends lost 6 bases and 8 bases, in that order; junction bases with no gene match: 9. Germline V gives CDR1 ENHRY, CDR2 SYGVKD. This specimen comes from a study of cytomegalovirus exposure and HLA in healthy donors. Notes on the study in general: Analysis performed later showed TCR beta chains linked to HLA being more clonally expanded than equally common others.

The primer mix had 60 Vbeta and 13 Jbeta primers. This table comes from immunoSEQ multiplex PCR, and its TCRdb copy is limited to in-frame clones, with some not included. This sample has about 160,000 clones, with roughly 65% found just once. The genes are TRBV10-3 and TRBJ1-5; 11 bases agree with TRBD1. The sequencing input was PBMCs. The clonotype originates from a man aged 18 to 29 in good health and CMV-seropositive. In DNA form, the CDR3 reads TGTGCCATCAGCTCAGGGACAGGGGGTAGGGAGCCCCAGCATTTT. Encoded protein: CAISSGTGGREPQHF.